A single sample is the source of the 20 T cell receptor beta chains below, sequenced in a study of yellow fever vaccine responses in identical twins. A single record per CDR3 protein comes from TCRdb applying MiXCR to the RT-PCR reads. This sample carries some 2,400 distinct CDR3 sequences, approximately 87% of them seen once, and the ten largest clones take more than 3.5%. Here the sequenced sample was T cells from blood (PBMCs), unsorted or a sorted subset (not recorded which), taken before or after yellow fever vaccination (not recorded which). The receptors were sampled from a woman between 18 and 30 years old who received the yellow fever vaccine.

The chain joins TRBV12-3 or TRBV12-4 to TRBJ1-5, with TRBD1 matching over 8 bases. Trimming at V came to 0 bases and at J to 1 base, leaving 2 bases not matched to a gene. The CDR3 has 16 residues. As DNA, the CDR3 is TGTGCCAGCAGTTTAGCGGGACAGGCCAGCAATCAGCCCCAGCATTTT. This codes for CASSLAGQASNQPQHF.

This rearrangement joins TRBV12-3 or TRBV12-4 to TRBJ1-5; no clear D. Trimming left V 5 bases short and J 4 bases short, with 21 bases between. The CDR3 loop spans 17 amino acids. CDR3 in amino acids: CASSLTMTNDINQPQHF. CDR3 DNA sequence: TGTGCCAGCAGTCTTACCATGACAAACGATATTAATCAGCCCCAGCATTTT.

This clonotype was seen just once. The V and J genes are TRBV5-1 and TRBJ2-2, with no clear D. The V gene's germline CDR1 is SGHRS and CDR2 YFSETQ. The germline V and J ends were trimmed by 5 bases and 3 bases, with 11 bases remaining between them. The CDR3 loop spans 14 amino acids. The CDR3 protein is CASRPAFYTGELFF. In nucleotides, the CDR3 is TGCGCCAGCAGGCCTGCCTTCTACACCGGGGAGCTGTTTTTT.

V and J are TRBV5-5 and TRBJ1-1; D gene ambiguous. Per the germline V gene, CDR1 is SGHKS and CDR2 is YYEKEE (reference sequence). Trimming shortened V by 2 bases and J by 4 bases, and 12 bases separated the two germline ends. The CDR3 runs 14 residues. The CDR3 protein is CASSLLPRGTEAFF. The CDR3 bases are TGTGCCAGCAGCTTATTGCCGCGCGGCACTGAAGCTTTCTTT.

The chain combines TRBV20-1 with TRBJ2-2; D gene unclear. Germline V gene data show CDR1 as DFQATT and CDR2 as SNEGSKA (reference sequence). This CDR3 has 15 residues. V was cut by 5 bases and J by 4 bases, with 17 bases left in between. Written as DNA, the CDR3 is TGCAGTGCTGCCCCCGGGTCCTTAAGCACCGGGGAGCTGTTTTTT. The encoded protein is CSAAPGSLSTGELFF.

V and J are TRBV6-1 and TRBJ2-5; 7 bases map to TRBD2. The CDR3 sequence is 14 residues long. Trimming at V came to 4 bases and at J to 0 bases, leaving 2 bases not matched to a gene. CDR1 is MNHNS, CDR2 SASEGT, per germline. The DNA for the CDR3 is TGTGCCAGCAGTGTTAGCGGGTACCAAGAGACCCAGTACTTC. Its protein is CASSVSGYQETQYF.

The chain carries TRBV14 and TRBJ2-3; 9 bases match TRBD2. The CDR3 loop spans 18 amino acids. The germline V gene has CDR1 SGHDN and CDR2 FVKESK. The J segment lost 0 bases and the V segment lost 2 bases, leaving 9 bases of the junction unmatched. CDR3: CASSQLAGEPFSTDTQYF. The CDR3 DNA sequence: TGTGCCAGCAGCCAATTAGCGGGAGAACCTTTTAGCACAGATACGCAGTATTTT.

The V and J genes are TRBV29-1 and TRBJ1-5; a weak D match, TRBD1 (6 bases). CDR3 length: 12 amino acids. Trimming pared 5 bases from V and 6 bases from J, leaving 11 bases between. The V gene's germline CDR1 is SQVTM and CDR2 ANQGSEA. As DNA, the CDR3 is TGCAGCGTTCAACAGGGATCTCAGCCCCAGCATTTT. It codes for CSVQQGSQPQHF.

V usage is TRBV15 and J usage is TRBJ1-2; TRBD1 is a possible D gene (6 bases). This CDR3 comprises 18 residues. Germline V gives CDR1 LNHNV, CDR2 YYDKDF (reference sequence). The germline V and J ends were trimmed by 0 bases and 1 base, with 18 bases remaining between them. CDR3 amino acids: CATSRDLEGRGYNYGYTF. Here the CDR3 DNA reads TGTGCCACCAGCAGAGATCTAGAGGGCAGGGGTTATAACTATGGCTACACCTTC.

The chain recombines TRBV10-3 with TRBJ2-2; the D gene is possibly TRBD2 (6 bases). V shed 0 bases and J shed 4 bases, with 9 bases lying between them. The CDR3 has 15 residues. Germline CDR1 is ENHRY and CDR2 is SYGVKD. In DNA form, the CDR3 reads TGTGCCATCAGTGAGTCGGAGGGATCCACCGGGGAGCTGTTTTTT. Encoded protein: CAISESEGSTGELFF.

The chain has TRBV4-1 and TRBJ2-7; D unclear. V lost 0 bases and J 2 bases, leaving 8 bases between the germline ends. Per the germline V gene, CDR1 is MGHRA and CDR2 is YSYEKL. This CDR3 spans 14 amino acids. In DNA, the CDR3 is TGCGCCAGCAGCCAAGAGCTGCTACCCTACGAGCAGTACTTC. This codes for CASSQELLPYEQYF.

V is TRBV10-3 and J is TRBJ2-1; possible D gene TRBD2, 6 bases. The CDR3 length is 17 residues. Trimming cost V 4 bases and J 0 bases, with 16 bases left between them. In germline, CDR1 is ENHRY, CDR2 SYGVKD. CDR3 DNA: TGTGCCATCAGTGGTACTAGCTCTCTAAGCTCCTACAATGAGCAGTTCTTC. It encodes CAISGTSSLSSYNEQFF.

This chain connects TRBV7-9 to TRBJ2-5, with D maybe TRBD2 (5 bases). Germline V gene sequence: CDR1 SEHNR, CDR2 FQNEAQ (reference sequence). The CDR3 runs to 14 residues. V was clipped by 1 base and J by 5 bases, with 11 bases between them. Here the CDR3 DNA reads TGTGCCAGCAGCTTAGATGACTACGGGGAGACCCAGTACTTC. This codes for CASSLDDYGETQYF.

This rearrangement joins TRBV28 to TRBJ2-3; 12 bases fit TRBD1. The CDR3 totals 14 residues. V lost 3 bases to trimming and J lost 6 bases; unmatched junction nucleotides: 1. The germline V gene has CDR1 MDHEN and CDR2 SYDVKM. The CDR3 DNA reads TGTGCCAGCAGTTTGGGACAGGGGGCGGATACGCAGTATTTT. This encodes CASSLGQGADTQYF. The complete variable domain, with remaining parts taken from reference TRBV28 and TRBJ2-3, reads DVKVTQSSRYLVKRTGEKVFLECVQDMDHENMFWYRQDPGLGLRLIYFSYDVKMKEKGDIPEGYSVSREKKERFSLILESASTNQTSMYLCASSLGQGADTQYFGPGTRLTVL.

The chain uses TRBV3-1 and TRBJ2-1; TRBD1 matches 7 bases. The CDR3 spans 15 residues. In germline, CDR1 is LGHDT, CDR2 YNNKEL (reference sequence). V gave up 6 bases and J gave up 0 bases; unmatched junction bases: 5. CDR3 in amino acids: CASRRTGSSYNEQFF. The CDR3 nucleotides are TGTGCCAGCAGGAGGACAGGTAGCTCCTACAATGAGCAGTTCTTC.

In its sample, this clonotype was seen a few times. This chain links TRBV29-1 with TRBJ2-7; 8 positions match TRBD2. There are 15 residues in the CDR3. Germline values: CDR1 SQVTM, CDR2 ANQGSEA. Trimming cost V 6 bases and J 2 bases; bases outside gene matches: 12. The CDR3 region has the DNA TGCAGCGTCCACCGGGGGGGGCGGGAGCCCTACGAGCAGTACTTC. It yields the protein CSVHRGGREPYEQYF.

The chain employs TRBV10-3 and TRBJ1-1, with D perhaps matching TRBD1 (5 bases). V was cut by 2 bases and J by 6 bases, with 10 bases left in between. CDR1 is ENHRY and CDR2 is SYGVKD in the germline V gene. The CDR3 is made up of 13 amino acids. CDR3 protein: CAISELWGSEAFF. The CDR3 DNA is TGTGCCATCAGTGAGCTGTGGGGGTCTGAAGCTTTCTTT.

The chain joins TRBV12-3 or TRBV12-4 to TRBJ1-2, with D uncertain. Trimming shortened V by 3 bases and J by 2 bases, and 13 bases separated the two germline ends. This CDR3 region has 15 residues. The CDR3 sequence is CASSFGVAQNYGYTF. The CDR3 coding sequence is TGTGCCAGCAGTTTCGGTGTCGCACAAAACTATGGCTACACCTTC.

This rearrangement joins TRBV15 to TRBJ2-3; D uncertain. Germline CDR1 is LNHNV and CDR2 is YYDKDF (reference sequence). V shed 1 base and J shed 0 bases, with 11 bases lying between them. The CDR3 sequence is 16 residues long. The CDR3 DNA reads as TGTGCCACCAGCAGAGGTCTCAGCCCTAGCACAGATACGCAGTATTTT. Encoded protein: CATSRGLSPSTDTQYF.

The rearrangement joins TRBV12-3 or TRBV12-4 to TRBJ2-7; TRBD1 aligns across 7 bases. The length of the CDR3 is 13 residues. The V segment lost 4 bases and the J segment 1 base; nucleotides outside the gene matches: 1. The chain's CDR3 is CASSWTGSYEQYF. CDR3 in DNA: TGTGCCAGCAGTTGGACAGGTTCCTACGAGCAGTACTTC.